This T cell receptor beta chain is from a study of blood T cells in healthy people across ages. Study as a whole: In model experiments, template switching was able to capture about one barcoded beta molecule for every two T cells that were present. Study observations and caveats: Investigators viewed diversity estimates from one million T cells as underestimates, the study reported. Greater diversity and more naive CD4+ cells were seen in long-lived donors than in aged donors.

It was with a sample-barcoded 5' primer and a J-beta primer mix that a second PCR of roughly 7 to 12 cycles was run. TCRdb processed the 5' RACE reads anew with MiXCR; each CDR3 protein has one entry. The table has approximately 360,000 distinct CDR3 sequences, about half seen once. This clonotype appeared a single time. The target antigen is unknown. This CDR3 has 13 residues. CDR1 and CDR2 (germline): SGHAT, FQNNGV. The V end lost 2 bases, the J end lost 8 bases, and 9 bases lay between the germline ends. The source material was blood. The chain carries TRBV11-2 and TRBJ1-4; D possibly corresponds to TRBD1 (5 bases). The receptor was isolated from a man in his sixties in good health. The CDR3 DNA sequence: TGTGCCAGCAGCTTAACCCAGGGAGAAAAACTGTTTTTT. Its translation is CASSLTQGEKLFF.